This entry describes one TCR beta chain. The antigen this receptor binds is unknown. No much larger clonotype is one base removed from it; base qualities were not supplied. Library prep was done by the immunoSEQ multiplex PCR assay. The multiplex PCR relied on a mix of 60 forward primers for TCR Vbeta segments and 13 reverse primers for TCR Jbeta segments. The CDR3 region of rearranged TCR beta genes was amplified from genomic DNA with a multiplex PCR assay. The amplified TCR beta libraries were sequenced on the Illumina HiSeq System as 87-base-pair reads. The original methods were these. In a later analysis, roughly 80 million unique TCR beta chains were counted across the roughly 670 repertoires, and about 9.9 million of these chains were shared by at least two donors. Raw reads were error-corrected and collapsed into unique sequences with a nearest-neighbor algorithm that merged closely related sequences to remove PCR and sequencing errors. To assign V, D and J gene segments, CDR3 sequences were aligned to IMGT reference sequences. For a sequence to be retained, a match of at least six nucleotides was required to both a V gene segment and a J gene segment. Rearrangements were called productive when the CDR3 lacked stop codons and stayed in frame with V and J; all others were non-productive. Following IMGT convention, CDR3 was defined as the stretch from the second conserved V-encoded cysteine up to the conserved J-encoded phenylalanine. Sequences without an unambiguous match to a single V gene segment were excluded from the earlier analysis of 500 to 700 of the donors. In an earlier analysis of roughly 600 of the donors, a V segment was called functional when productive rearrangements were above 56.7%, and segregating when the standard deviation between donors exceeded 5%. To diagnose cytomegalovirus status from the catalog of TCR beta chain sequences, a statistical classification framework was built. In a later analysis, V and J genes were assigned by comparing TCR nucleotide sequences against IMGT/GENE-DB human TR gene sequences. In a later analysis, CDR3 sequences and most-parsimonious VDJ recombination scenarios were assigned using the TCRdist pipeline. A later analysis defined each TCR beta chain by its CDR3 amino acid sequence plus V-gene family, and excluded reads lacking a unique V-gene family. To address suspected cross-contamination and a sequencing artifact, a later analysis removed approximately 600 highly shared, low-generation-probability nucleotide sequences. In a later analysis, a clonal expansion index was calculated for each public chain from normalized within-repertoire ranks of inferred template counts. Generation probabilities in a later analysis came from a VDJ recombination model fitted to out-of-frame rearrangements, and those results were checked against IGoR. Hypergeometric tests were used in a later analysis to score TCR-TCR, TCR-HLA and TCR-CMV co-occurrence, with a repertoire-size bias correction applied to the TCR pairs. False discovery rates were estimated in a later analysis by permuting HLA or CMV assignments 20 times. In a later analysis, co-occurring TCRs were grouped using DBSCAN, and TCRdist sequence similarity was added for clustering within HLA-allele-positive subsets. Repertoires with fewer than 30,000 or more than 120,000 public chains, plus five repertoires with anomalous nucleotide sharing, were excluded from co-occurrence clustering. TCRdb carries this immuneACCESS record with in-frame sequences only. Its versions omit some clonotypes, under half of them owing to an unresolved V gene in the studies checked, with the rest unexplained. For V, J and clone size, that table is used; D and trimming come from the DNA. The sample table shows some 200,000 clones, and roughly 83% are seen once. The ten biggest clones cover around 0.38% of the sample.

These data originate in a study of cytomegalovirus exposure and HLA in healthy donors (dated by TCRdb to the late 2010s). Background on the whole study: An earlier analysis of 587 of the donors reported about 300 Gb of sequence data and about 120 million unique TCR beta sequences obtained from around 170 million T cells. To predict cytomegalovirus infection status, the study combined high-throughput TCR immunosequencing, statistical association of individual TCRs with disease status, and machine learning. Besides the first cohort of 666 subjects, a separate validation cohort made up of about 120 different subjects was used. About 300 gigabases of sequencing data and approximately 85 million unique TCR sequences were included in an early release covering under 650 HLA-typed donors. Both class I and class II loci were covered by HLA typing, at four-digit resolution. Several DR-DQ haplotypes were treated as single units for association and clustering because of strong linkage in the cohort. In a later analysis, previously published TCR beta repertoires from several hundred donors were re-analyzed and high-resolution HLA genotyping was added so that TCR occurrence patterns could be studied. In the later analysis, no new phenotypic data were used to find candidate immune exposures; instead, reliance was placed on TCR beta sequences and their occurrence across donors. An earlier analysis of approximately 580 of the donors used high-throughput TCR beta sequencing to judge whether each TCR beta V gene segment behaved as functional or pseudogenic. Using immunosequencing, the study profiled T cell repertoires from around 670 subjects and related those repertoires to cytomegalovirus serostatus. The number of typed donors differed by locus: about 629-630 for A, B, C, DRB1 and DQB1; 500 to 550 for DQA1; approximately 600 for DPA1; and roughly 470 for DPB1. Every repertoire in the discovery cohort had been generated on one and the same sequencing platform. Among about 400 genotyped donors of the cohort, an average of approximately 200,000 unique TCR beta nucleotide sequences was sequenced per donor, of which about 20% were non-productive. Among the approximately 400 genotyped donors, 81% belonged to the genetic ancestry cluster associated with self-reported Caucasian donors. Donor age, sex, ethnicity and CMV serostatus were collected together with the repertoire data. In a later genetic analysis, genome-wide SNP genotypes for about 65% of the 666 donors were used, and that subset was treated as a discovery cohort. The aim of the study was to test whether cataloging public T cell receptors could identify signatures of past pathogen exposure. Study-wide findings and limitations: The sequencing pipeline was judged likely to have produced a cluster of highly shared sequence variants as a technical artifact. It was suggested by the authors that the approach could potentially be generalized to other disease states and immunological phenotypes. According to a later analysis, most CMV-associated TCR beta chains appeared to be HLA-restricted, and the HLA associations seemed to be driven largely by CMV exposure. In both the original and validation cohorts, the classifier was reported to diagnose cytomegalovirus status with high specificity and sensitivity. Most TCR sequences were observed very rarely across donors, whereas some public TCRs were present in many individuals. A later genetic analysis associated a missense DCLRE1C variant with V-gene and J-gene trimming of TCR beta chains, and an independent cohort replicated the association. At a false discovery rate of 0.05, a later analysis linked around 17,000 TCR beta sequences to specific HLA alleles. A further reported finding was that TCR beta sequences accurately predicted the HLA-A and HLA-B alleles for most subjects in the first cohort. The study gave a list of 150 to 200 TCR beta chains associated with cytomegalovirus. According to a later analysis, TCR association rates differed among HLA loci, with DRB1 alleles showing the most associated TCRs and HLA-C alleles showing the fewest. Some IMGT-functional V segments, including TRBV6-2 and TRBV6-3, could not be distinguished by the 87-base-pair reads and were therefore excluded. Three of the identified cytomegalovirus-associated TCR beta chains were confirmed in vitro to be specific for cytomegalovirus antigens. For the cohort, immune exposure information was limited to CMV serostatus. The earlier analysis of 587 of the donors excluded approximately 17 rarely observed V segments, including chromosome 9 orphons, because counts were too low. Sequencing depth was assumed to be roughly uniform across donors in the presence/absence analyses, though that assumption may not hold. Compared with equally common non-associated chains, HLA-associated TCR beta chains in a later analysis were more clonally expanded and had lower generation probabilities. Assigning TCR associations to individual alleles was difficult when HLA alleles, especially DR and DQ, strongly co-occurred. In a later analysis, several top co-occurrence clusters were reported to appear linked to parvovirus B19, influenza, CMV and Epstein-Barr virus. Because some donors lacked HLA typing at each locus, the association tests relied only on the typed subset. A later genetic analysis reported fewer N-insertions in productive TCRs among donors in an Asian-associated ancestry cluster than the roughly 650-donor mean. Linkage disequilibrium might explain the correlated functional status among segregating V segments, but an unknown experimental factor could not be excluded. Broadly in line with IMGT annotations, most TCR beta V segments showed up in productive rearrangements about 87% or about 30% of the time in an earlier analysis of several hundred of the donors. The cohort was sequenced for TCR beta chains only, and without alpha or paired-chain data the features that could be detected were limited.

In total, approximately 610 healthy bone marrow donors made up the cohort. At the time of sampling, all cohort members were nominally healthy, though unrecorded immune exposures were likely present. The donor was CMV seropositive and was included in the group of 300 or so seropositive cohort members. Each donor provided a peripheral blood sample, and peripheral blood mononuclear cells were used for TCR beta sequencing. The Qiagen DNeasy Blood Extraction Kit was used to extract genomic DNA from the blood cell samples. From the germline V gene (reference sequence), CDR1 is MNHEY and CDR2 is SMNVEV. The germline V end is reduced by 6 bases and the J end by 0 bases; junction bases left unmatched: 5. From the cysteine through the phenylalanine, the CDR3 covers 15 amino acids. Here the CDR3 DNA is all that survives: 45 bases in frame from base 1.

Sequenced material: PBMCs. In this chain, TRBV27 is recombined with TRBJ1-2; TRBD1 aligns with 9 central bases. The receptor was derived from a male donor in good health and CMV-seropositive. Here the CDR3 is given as CASSYGQGTNYGYTF. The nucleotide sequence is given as TGTGCCAGCAGCTACGGACAGGGGACTAACTATGGCTACACCTTC.